This T cell receptor (beta chain) was sequenced for a study of blood T cell repertoires in COVID-19. Per germline, CDR1 SGHDN and CDR2 FVKESK. J was trimmed by 1 base and V by 8 bases; bases with no gene match: 7. The CDR3 consists of 14 residues. This clone was seen once. Profiling relied on immunoSEQ multiplex PCR, and the TCRdb table lists in-frame clones only, not all of them. This sample has roughly 65,000 clones, with about three quarters found just once. The sequence came from a human donor in a cohort sampled during active COVID-19. V is TRBV14 and J is TRBJ2-7; the match to TRBD2 covers 8 bases. The sequenced sample consisted of peripheral blood. The CDR3 nucleotides are TGTGCCAGCTCCCCCCGGGGGGGGTCCTACGAGCAGTACTTC. This codes for CASSPRGGSYEQYF.